The following is a TCR beta chain sequence with its context. The antigen is undetermined. This entry is derived from a study of T cell responses to AZD1222 COVID-19 vaccine. Study in general: Second-dose groups at about 4 or about 12 weeks were pooled. Study findings and constraints: Per reports, nearly half of all spike-specific TCRs target regions that are unmutated in variants.

Trimming cost V 4 bases and J 3 bases, with 10 bases left between them. In germline, CDR1 is SGDLS, CDR2 YYNGEE. The CDR3 sequence is 14 residues long. Sequenced by immunoSEQ multiplex PCR; TCRdb stores in-frame clones only, minus some. Of 100,000 to 150,000 clones listed, 88% were seen once; the top ten hold around 5.6%. Source: peripheral blood, taken on day 0 of AZD1222 vaccination. The clonotype comes from an adult in good health. This chain joins TRBV9 and TRBJ2-2; a weak D match, TRBD1 (5 bases). The DNA for the CDR3 is TGTGCCAGCAGCTTCTCAGGGTACACCGGGGAGCTGTTTTTT. This codes for CASSFSGYTGELFF.